The 29 T cell receptor beta chains reported below all come from one sample, sequenced in a study of blood T cell repertoires in COVID-19. Measured with immunoSEQ multiplex PCR; TCRdb has only the in-frame clones, and not every one. Here the sample spans roughly 150,000 clones, more than 70% being singletons. Sequenced input: peripheral blood. These receptors were collected from a man in his 60s with acute or convalescent COVID-19.

This rearrangement joins TRBV18 to TRBJ1-1; 11 positions agree with TRBD1. Looked up from germline, CDR1 is KGHSH and CDR2 is LQKENI. Unmatched junction bases numbered 7, after V lost 8 bases and J lost 5 bases. The CDR3 has 14 amino acids. The CDR3, as DNA: TGTGCCAGCGCCAAGGACAGGGGGCGGACTGAAGCTTTCTTT. It encodes CASAKDRGRTEAFF. The full variable domain, in which reference TRBV18 and TRBJ1-1 provide the parts outside the CDR3, is NAGVMQNPRHLVRRRGQEARLRCSPMKGHSHVYWYRQLPEEGLKFMVYLQKENIIDESGMPKERFSAEFPKEGPSILRIQQVVRGDSAAYFCASAKDRGRTEAFFGQGTRLTVV.

The chain recombines TRBV5-4 with TRBJ2-1, with D perhaps TRBD1 (6 bases). CDR1 and CDR2 from the germline V gene are SGHNT and YYREEE (reference sequence). This CDR3 has 12 amino acids. V shed 3 bases and J shed 8 bases, with 9 bases lying between them. The CDR3: CASSSYRDEQFF. CDR3 DNA sequence: TGTGCCAGCAGCTCGTACAGGGATGAGCAGTTCTTC.

V is TRBV10-2 and J is TRBJ2-4, with D possibly being TRBD2 (6 bases). The V gene's germline CDR1 is WSHSY and CDR2 SAAADI. V was trimmed by 1 base and J by 6 bases, leaving 16 bases between them. This CDR3 region has 16 residues. DNA for the CDR3: TGCGCCAGCAGTGAGTATGCGGCGGCAGCGGGAAACATTCAGTACTTC. It yields the protein CASSEYAAAAGNIQYF.

The chain joins TRBV7-2 to TRBJ1-5; D may be TRBD1 (6 bases). Germline values: CDR1 SGHTA, CDR2 FQGNSA. This CDR3 has 13 amino acids. V shed 4 bases and J shed 4 bases, with 8 bases lying between them. The CDR3 DNA reads as TGTGCCAGCAGCTCACAGGGTAATCAGCCCCAGCATTTT. Its protein product is CASSSQGNQPQHF.

The chain links TRBV2 to TRBJ2-3; a weak D match, TRBD1 (5 bases). The germline CDR1 and CDR2 sequences are SNHLY and FYNNEI. The V end was cut by 8 bases, the J end by 1 base, with 13 bases between. The CDR3 length is 14 residues. CDR3 in amino acids: CASSSVGGTDTQYF. CDR3 coding DNA: TGTGCCAGCTCGAGCGTAGGGGGCACAGATACGCAGTATTTT. Together with reference TRBV2 and TRBJ2-3, the CDR3 gives the full variable domain: EPEVTQTPSHQVTQMGQEVILRCVPISNHLYFYWYRQILGQKVEFLVSFYNNEISEKSEIFDDQFSVERPDGSNFTLKIRSTKLEDSAMYFCASSSVGGTDTQYFGPGTRLTVL.

The genes are TRBV7-3 and TRBJ2-3; the match to TRBD2 covers 12 bases. V lost 5 bases to trimming and J lost 7 bases; unmatched junction nucleotides: 10. CDR3 length equals 16 residues. Germline values: CDR1 SGHTA, CDR2 FQGTGA. CDR3 DNA: TGTGCCAGCAGCAAAACTAGCGGGGGGCCTCATTATACGCAGTATTTT. Its translation is CASSKTSGGPHYTQYF. The whole variable domain, remainder taken from reference TRBV7-3 and TRBJ2-3, is GAGVSQTPSNKVTEKGKYVELRCDPISGHTALYWYRQSLGQGPEFLIYFQGTGAADDSGLPNDRFFAVRPEGSVSTLKIQRTERGDSAVYLCASSKTSGGPHYTQYFGPGTRLTVL.

In this sample, this clone turned up once. The chain couples TRBV19 to TRBJ2-1; 9 bases line up with TRBD1. With V trimmed by 7 bases and J by 3 bases, 13 bases remained unmatched. The CDR3 contains 17 residues. The V gene's germline CDR1 is LNHDA and CDR2 SQIVND (reference sequence). The CDR3 DNA follows: TGTGCCAGTACCTCTTTGGGGGGGACAGGGAACTACAATGAGCAGTTCTTC. Its translation: CASTSLGGTGNYNEQFF.

The chain links TRBV19 to TRBJ2-3; unclear D gene. CDR1 and CDR2 from the germline V gene are LNHDA and SQIVND (reference sequence). The length of the CDR3 is 17 residues. V was shortened by 1 base and J by 4 bases, with 18 bases between the two germline ends. CDR3 protein: CASSIGVSQVKADTQYF. For the CDR3, the DNA is TGTGCCAGTAGTATAGGCGTCAGCCAGGTCAAGGCAGATACGCAGTATTTT.

V gene TRBV5-4 combines with J gene TRBJ2-1; perhaps TRBD1 as D (5 bases). The CDR3 runs 14 residues. Germline lookup yields CDR1 SGHNT and CDR2 YYREEE (reference sequence). With 4 bases removed from V and 6 bases from J, the gap between germline ends came to 14 bases. CDR3 residues: CASSARESGNEQFF. CDR3 DNA sequence: TGTGCCAGCAGCGCCAGGGAAAGTGGCAATGAGCAGTTCTTC.

The J gene is TRBJ2-1, the V gene TRBV9; 15 bases align to TRBD2. Trimming removed 0 bases from V and 9 bases from J; junction bases left unmatched: 16. Germline V gene sequence: CDR1 SGDLS, CDR2 YYNGEE. The CDR3 has 20 residues. The CDR3 loop is CASSVASPTRTSGGEGEQFF. CDR3 nucleotides: TGTGCCAGCAGCGTAGCTAGTCCCACTCGGACTAGCGGGGGGGAAGGTGAGCAGTTCTTC.

The V call is TRBV4-2, the J call TRBJ2-1; the D is unclear. Trimming removed 1 base at V and 10 bases at J, with 11 bases between. The CDR3 loop spans 13 amino acids. From germline, CDR1 is LGHNA and CDR2 YNFKEQ. Here the CDR3 reads CASSQVELPEQFF. The CDR3 coding sequence is TGTGCCAGCAGCCAAGTGGAGTTGCCAGAGCAGTTCTTC.

The genes are TRBV6-1 and TRBJ1-6, with no clear D. Germline V CDR1 and CDR2: MNHNS, SASEGT. The V end lost 2 bases, the J end lost 8 bases, and 7 bases lay between the germline ends. This CDR3 spans 13 amino acids. CDR3 protein: CASSETVYSPLHF. Written as DNA, the CDR3 is TGTGCCAGCAGTGAAACGGTCTATTCACCCCTCCACTTT.

This sequence joins TRBV12-3 or TRBV12-4 and TRBJ2-3; tentative D call: TRBD2 (6 bases). V was shortened by 3 bases and J by 6 bases, with 10 bases between the two germline ends. The CDR3 has 13 amino acids. CDR3 sequence: CASSFRGTDTQYF. The CDR3 coding sequence is TGTGCCAGCAGTTTCCGGGGGACGGATACGCAGTATTTT.

The CDR3 loop is CASSYLASVTDTQYF. DNA of the CDR3: TGTGCCAGCAGTTACCTAGCGTCGGTAACAGATACGCAGTATTTT. This sequence joins TRBV6-6 and TRBJ2-3; possible D gene TRBD2, 6 bases. The CDR3 extends over 15 amino acids. V was cut by 2 bases and J by 3 bases, with 12 bases left in between. The germline V gene has CDR1 MNHNY and CDR2 SVGAGI (reference sequence).

In this sample, this clone turned up a few times. This chain links TRBV11-2 with TRBJ2-1; 8 bases are a match to TRBD2. The CDR3 consists of 16 residues. The V gene's germline CDR1 is SGHAT and CDR2 FQNNGV. With 5 bases clipped from V and 12 bases from J, the junction kept 18 bases outside the gene matches. The CDR3 is CASSPARAGGNYGQFF. The CDR3 coding sequence is TGTGCCAGCAGCCCCGCGAGGGCGGGGGGCAATTACGGGCAGTTCTTC. The full variable domain, its missing parts supplied by reference TRBV11-2 and TRBJ2-1, is EAGVAQSPRYKIIEKRQSVAFWCNPISGHATLYWYQQILGQGPKLLIQFQNNGVVDDSQLPKDRFSAERLKGVDSTLKIQPAKLEDSAVYLCASSPARAGGNYGQFFGPGTRLTVL.

This clone has only one observation. The CDR3 is CASSLRTGTSDTQYF. CDR3 in DNA: TGCGCCAGCAGCTTGCGGACAGGGACCTCAGATACGCAGTATTTT. The chain combines TRBV5-1 with TRBJ2-3; 8 bases fit TRBD1. Losses at the gene ends were 1 base for V and 4 bases for J; bases not matched to a gene: 5. Looked up from germline, CDR1 is SGHRS and CDR2 is YFSETQ. CDR3 length: 15 residues.

The chain has TRBV5-6 and TRBJ2-7; 7 nucleotides line up with TRBD2. The germline V gene encodes CDR1 SGHDT and CDR2 YYEEEE. This CDR3 spans 14 amino acids. The trim removed 0 bases at V and 3 bases at J, leaving 3 bases unmatched. CDR3 loop: CASSLGEGFYEQYF. The CDR3 region has the DNA TGTGCCAGCAGCTTGGGGGAGGGTTTCTACGAGCAGTACTTC.

The chain employs TRBV7-9 and TRBJ2-3; 11 nucleotides agree with TRBD2. Germline CDR1 and CDR2: SEHNR and FQNEAQ (reference sequence). The J segment lost 9 bases and the V segment lost 4 bases, leaving 9 bases of the junction unmatched. This CDR3 has 15 residues. In DNA, the CDR3 is TGTGCCAGCAGCTATAGCGGGGGGGCCTTGGAAACGCAGTATTTT. Its protein product is CASSYSGGALETQYF.

The chain combines TRBV24-1 with TRBJ1-6; maybe TRBD1 (5 bases). The germline V gene encodes CDR1 KGHDR and CDR2 SFDVKD. V was shortened by 0 bases and J by 9 bases, with 32 bases between the two germline ends. CDR3 length: 22 residues. CDR3 DNA: TGTGCCACCAGTGATTTGCATCCGGGTCCCCCCAGGGAGGGTTGCGAAGGTTCACCCCTCCACTTT. Its translation: CATSDLHPGPPREGCEGSPLHF.

The chain employs TRBV9 and TRBJ2-2; D is unclear. Trimming took 0 bases from V and 0 from J, leaving 6 bases between them. The germline V gene encodes CDR1 SGDLS and CDR2 YYNGEE. The CDR3 length is 15 residues. The CDR3 loop is CASSVVSTNTGELFF. The DNA of the CDR3 is TGTGCCAGCAGCGTAGTGTCTACGAACACCGGGGAGCTGTTTTTT.

This rearrangement joins TRBV5-6 to TRBJ2-7; TRBD2 matches 9 bases. Germline CDR1 SGHDT, CDR2 YYEEEE. The J segment lost 3 bases and the V segment lost 1 base, leaving 8 bases of the junction unmatched. This CDR3 is built from 16 residues. The CDR3 coding sequence is TGTGCCAGCAGCTTGTTGGTGGCGGGGGGGATCTACGAGCAGTACTTC. Amino acids: CASSLLVAGGIYEQYF.

The CDR3 nucleotides read TGTGCCAGCAGCTTTGGTGCGGGATCTGGAAACACCATATATTTT. The encoded protein is CASSFGAGSGNTIYF. This chain uses TRBV7-9 with TRBJ1-3; D is unclear. The CDR3 runs 15 residues. Trimming removed 3 bases from V and 1 base from J, with 10 bases in between. The germline V gene encodes CDR1 SEHNR and CDR2 FQNEAQ (reference sequence).

The chain links TRBV18 to TRBJ2-1; maybe TRBD2 (6 bases). This CDR3 has 15 residues. V was clipped by 6 bases and J by 3 bases, with 15 bases between them. Germline V gene data show CDR1 as KGHSH and CDR2 as LQKENI. Here the CDR3 DNA reads TGTGCCAGCTCGTTTCACGGGGGAGTCTACAATGAGCAGTTCTTC. This sequence encodes CASSFHGGVYNEQFF.

The chain couples TRBV24-1 to TRBJ2-7; 7 positions agree with TRBD1. This CDR3 has 13 residues. CDR1 is KGHDR, CDR2 SFDVKD, per germline. V was clipped by 2 bases and J by 4 bases; unmatched bases: 1. This CDR3 is CATSDYRGYEQYF. The CDR3 DNA sequence: TGTGCCACCAGTGATTACAGGGGTTACGAGCAGTACTTC.

This clone was found once. This chain connects TRBV19 to TRBJ1-5; weak D call: TRBD1 (6 bases). From germline, CDR1 is LNHDA and CDR2 SQIVND (reference sequence). The CDR3 is 15 residues long. The germline V and J ends were trimmed by 7 bases and 0 bases, with 13 bases remaining between them. CDR3 DNA: TGTGCCAGTAAAAAGCAGGGGACTAGCAATCAGCCCCAGCATTTT. Translation: CASKKQGTSNQPQHF.

V and J are TRBV29-1 and TRBJ1-2, with 8 bases aligning to TRBD1. Trimming cost V 5 bases and J 7 bases; bases outside gene matches: 9. The CDR3 spans 13 residues. Germline loops: CDR1 SQVTM, CDR2 ANQGSEA. CDR3 sequence: CSVFRTGTAGYTF. The CDR3 DNA sequence: TGCAGCGTTTTTCGGACAGGGACTGCTGGCTACACCTTC.

The rearrangement joins TRBV11-2 to TRBJ2-3; 7 bases align to TRBD1. This CDR3 has 15 residues. Unmatched junction bases numbered 6, after V lost 3 bases and J lost 3 bases. Germline assignment: CDR1 SGHAT and CDR2 FQNNGV. DNA for the CDR3: TGTGCCAGCAGCTTTGAGGGGGCGAGGACAGATACGCAGTATTTT. Translating gives CASSFEGARTDTQYF.

This sequence joins TRBV19 and TRBJ1-5, with TRBD1 as a possible D gene (6 bases). V lost 3 bases and J 8 bases, leaving 17 bases between the germline ends. This CDR3 has 15 residues. CDR1 and CDR2 from the germline V gene are LNHDA and SQIVND (reference sequence). The CDR3 DNA is TGTGCCAGTAGTATTCTCGTACAGGGAAGCGAGCCCCAGCATTTT. Its translation: CASSILVQGSEPQHF.

The J gene is TRBJ1-1, the V gene TRBV28; D gene uncertain. This CDR3 spans 13 amino acids. Germline V gene lookup returns CDR1 MDHEN and CDR2 SYDVKM. The V end lost 2 bases, the J end lost 2 bases, and 6 bases lay between the germline ends. The CDR3: CASSLAENTEAFF. In nucleotides, the CDR3 is TGTGCCAGCAGTTTAGCAGAAAACACTGAAGCTTTCTTT.